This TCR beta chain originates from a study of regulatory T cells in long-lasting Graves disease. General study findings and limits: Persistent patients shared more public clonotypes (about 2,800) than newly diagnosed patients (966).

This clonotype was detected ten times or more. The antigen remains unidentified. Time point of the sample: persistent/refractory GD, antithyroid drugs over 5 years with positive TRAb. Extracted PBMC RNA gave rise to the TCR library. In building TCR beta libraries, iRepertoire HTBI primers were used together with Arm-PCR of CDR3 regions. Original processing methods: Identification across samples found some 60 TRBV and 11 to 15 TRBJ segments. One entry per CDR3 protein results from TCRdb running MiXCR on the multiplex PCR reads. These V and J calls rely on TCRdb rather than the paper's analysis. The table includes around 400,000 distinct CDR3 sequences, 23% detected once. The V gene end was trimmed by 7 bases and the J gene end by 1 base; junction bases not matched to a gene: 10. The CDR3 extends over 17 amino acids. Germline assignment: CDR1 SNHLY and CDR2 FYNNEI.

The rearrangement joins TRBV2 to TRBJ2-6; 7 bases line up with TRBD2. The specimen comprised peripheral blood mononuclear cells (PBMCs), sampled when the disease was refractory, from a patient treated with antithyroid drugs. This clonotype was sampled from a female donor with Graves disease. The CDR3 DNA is TGTGCCAGCACCAGCCCGGGACTACTGTCTGGGGCCAACGTCCTGACTTTC. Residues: CASTSPGLLSGANVLTF.